What follows describes a single T cell receptor (beta chain). Its specificity is unknown. This entry belongs to a study of cytotoxic CD8 clonotypes in ibrutinib-treated CLL. Findings of the study overall: Public clonotypes, an uncommon group, contracted or remained stable on treatment. Sustained-remission patients were sampled at one set of times and progressing patients at different ones. Starting clonality was above that of age-matched healthy donors and tracked circulating CD8+ T-cell counts.

The intended depth for sequencing was 1 in 200,000 to 1 in 1 million T cells. Libraries were prepared by immunoSEQ multiplex PCR; TCRdb keeps only in-frame clonotypes and omits some of them. Here the sample spans about 74,000 clones, about 84% being singletons. In germline, CDR1 is MDHEN, CDR2 SYDVKM. V was clipped by 2 bases and J by 5 bases, with 6 bases between them. The CDR3 loop spans 12 amino acids. This material consisted of PBMCs, taken at disease progression, from a patient treated with ibrutinib. This clonotype was sampled from a human donor with chronic lymphocytic leukemia. The chain links TRBV28 to TRBJ1-2; D is undetermined. The CDR3 nucleotides read TGTGCCAGCAGTTTAGGAGGTTATGGCTACACCTTC. Amino acids: CASSLGGYGYTF.